Below, 14 T cell receptor beta chains from the same sample are listed, as sequenced in a study of shared clonotypes between healthy human individuals. Using immunoSEQ multiplex PCR, the repertoire was profiled, and TCRdb retains in-frame clones only, with some absent. The repertoire holds about 2 million clones, roughly 95% seen once, with about 1.1% in the top ten. CD8 cells classed as naive were CD45RO-negative and positively selected for CCR7, excluding terminally differentiated effector memory CD45RA+ cells. The sample comprised naive CD8+ T cells sorted from blood. The receptors originated from a man between 18 and 29 years old in good health.

The chain uses TRBV6-5 and TRBJ2-7; D uncertain. V shed 0 bases and J shed 0 bases, with 9 bases lying between them. This CDR3 region has 15 residues. Per the germline V gene, CDR1 is MNHEY and CDR2 is SVGAGI. CDR3 region: CASSYSPLGSYEQYF. The CDR3 coding sequence is TGTGCCAGCAGTTACTCACCACTCGGCTCCTACGAGCAGTACTTC.

The chain is built from TRBV5-8 and TRBJ2-1; 10 bases are a match to TRBD2. The CDR3 extends over 14 amino acids. V gave up 2 bases and J gave up 6 bases; unmatched junction bases: 2. CDR1 and CDR2 (germline): SGHTS, YDEGEE. CDR3 sequence reads: CASSLAGGFNEQFF. CDR3 nucleotides: TGTGCCAGCAGCTTAGCGGGGGGGTTCAATGAGCAGTTCTTC.

The J gene is TRBJ2-7, the V gene TRBV4-3, with D perhaps assigned TRBD1 or TRBD2 (6 bases each). Germline V CDR1 and CDR2: LGHNA, YSLEER. The CDR3 loop spans 13 amino acids. Trimming shortened V by 5 bases and J by 4 bases, and 12 bases separated the two germline ends. Written as DNA, the CDR3 is TGCGCCAGCAGCGTCGGAGGGGGATACGAGCAGTACTTC. Its protein product is CASSVGGGYEQYF.

Note on this clone: The sample holds other DNA sequences that translate to the same CDR3. The V call is TRBV5-4, the J call TRBJ2-7; possible D gene TRBD2, 5 bases. The V gene lost 0 bases and the J gene lost 3 bases, with 13 bases spanning the gap. This CDR3 region has 15 residues. The V gene's germline CDR1 is SGHNT and CDR2 YYREEE (reference sequence). Here the CDR3 DNA reads TGTGCCAGCAGCTTGGCTGGAGGACTGAGCTACGAGCAGTACTTC. Translating gives CASSLAGGLSYEQYF.

This sequence joins TRBV28 and TRBJ1-1; maybe TRBD1 (6 bases). The CDR3 consists of 14 residues. V was pared by 1 base and J by 1 base, with 7 bases between. Germline lookup yields CDR1 MDHEN and CDR2 SYDVKM. CDR3 nucleotides: TGTGCCAGCAGTTTATACAGGGAGAACACTGAAGCTTTCTTT. Translation gives CASSLYRENTEAFF.

As concerns this clone: Within the sample, other DNA sequences also encode this same CDR3. The chain uses TRBV5-1 and TRBJ2-3, with 7 bases matching TRBD2. Germline V gives CDR1 SGHRS, CDR2 YFSETQ. The CDR3 runs to 16 residues. V shed 0 bases, J shed 4 bases, and the junction held 8 bases outside the gene matches. The CDR3 coding sequence is TGCGCCAGCAGCTTGGATCCTAGCGGAGGGTCAGATACGCAGTATTTT. Encoded protein: CASSLDPSGGSDTQYF.

The chain recombines TRBV13 with TRBJ1-1; the D is unclear. Germline V CDR1 and CDR2: PRHDT, FYEKMQ (reference sequence). The germline V and J ends were trimmed by 3 bases and 1 base, with 6 bases remaining between them. This CDR3 region has 13 residues. In DNA form, the CDR3 reads TGTGCCAGCAGCTTGATACAGAACACTGAAGCTTTCTTT. Protein sequence: CASSLIQNTEAFF. Complete variable domain (other parts from reference TRBV13 and TRBJ1-1): AAGVIQSPRHLIKEKRETATLKCYPIPRHDTVYWYQQGPGQDPQFLISFYEKMQSDKGSIPDRFSAQQFSDYHSELNMSSLELGDSALYFCASSLIQNTEAFFGQGTRLTVV.

The chain links TRBV18 to TRBJ2-5; possibly TRBD2 for D (5 bases). Germline V CDR1 and CDR2: KGHSH, LQKENI. Deletions cut 6 bases from V and 1 base from J, with 6 bases between. The CDR3 runs 12 residues. The CDR3 protein is CASSSGQETQYF. Written as DNA, the CDR3 is TGTGCCAGCTCCAGCGGCCAAGAGACCCAGTACTTC.

The CDR3 sequence: CASSLGEGIRAKNIQYF. The CDR3 bases are TGTGCCAGCAGCTTAGGAGAGGGTATTCGAGCCAAAAACATTCAGTACTTC. V is TRBV7-2 and J is TRBJ2-4, with D perhaps matching TRBD2 (5 bases). Germline values: CDR1 SGHTA, CDR2 FQGNSA. The CDR3 length is 17 residues. V was cut by 1 base and J by 0 bases, with 13 bases left in between.

The chain combines TRBV2 with TRBJ2-2; the match to TRBD1 covers 10 bases. V shed 6 bases and J 1 base; nucleotides not matched to a gene: 8. Germline CDR1 and CDR2: SNHLY and FYNNEI. The CDR3 is 17 residues long. The CDR3 DNA is TGTGCCAGCAGCGATCCCGGGACAGGGGTGAACACCGGGGAGCTGTTTTTT. It is translated as CASSDPGTGVNTGELFF. The variable domain in full, with the rest retrieved from reference TRBV2 and TRBJ2-2, is EPEVTQTPSHQVTQMGQEVILRCVPISNHLYFYWYRQILGQKVEFLVSFYNNEISEKSEIFDDQFSVERPDGSNFTLKIRSTKLEDSAMYFCASSDPGTGVNTGELFFGEGSRLTVL.

The V call is TRBV7-8, the J call TRBJ2-7; D not certain. Germline lookup yields CDR1 SGHVS and CDR2 FQNEAQ. V lost 5 bases, J lost 1 base, and 9 bases lay in between. The CDR3 is made up of 13 amino acids. CDR3: CASSQDRSYEQYF. The CDR3 DNA reads TGTGCCAGCAGCCAAGACCGGTCCTACGAGCAGTACTTC.

CDR3: CASSPAMASGNTIYF. As DNA, the CDR3 is TGTGCCAGCAGCCCCGCGATGGCCTCTGGAAACACCATATATTTT. V is TRBV5-6 and J is TRBJ1-3, with D unresolved. The CDR3 sequence is 15 residues long. Trimming took 4 bases from V and 0 from J, leaving 11 bases between them. Germline V gene sequence: CDR1 SGHDT, CDR2 YYEEEE.

The chain links TRBV28 to TRBJ2-3; no firm D call. Germline values: CDR1 MDHEN, CDR2 SYDVKM. V was clipped by 2 bases and J by 1 base, with 10 bases between them. The CDR3 totals 15 residues. The CDR3 coding sequence is TGTGCCAGCAGTTTAACAAGCGACCGCACAGATACGCAGTATTTT. Its translation is CASSLTSDRTDTQYF.

This clone was found once. This CDR3 is also generated by other DNA sequences in the sample. The gene calls are TRBV6-5 and TRBJ1-2; possibly TRBD1 for D (5 bases). From germline, CDR1 is MNHEY and CDR2 SVGAGI. The CDR3 totals 14 residues. The ends were cut back, 2 bases at V and 5 bases at J, with 12 bases in the middle. DNA of the CDR3: TGTGCCAGCAGTTACGGATCGGGGCTATATGGCTACACCTTC. It codes for CASSYGSGLYGYTF.